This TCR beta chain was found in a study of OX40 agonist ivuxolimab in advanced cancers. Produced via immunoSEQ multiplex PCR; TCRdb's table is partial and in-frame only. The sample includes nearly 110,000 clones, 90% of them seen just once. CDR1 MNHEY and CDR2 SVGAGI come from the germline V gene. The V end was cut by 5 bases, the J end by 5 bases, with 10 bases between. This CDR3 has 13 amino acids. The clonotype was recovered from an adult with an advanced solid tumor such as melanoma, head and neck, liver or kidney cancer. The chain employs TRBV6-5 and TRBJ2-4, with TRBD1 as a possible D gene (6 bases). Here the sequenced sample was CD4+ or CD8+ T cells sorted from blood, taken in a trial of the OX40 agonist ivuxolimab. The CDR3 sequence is CASSATGQNIQYF. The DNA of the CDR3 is TGTGCCAGCAGTGCGACAGGTCAAAACATTCAGTACTTC.